Shown below are 6 T cell receptor beta chains from a single sample sequenced in a study of T-cell reconstitution after alpha-beta-depleted transplantation in children. This sample's TCRbeta library carried unique molecular identifier barcodes. TCRdb analysed the PCR reads with MiXCR anew, one entry per CDR3 protein. The sample gives about 980,000 distinct CDR3 sequences, roughly 29% of which show up once; approximately 30% is in the top ten. The specimen was PBMCs, mostly from graft donor cells, collected 360 days after TCRalphabeta/CD19-depleted stem cell transplant. The origin of the receptors is a boy younger than two who had a stem cell transplant for SCID, so the T cells may come from the graft donor.

This clonotype was observed a handful of times. V usage is TRBV12-3 or TRBV12-4 and J usage is TRBJ1-1; D is unresolved. The germline V and J ends were trimmed by 3 bases and 1 base, with 6 bases remaining between them. This CDR3 comprises 13 residues. In nucleotides, the CDR3 is TGTGCCAGCAGTTTTCCAGCGAACACTGAAGCTTTCTTT. Protein product: CASSFPANTEAFF.

This clonotype was seen only once. This rearrangement joins TRBV19 to TRBJ2-7; 11 nucleotides line up with TRBD1. This CDR3 is 14 amino acids long. Per the germline V gene, CDR1 is LNHDA and CDR2 is SQIVND (reference sequence). With 5 bases clipped from V and 6 bases from J, the junction kept 6 bases outside the gene matches. The CDR3, as DNA: TGTGCCAGTAGTGTTGGGACAGGGGGGGCCGAGCAGTACTTC. Protein product: CASSVGTGGAEQYF.

This clonotype has only a few counts. This chain connects TRBV29-1 to TRBJ2-1; TRBD1 might be the D (7 bases). Trimming took 4 bases from V and 5 from J, leaving 15 bases between them. CDR3 length: 14 residues. CDR1 SQVTM and CDR2 ANQGSEA come from the germline V gene. The CDR3 nucleotides read TGCAGCGTTGCTGGGGGGACAGTTAACAATGAGCAGTTCTTC. It yields the protein CSVAGGTVNNEQFF.

This clonotype appeared a few times. The V and J genes are TRBV2 and TRBJ2-6, with no clear D. The CDR3 extends over 16 amino acids. Trimming pared 5 bases from V and 0 bases from J, leaving 11 bases between. Germline V CDR1 and CDR2: SNHLY, FYNNEI. CDR3 nucleotide sequence: TGTGCCAGCAGTACCCCCATCCCCTCTGGGGCCAACGTCCTGACTTTC. Amino acid sequence: CASSTPIPSGANVLTF.

This clonotype has only a few counts. This chain connects TRBV27 to TRBJ2-1, with TRBD1 identical over 8 bases. Germline V gene sequence: CDR1 MNHEY, CDR2 SMNVEV (reference sequence). CDR3 length: 21 amino acids. V shed 0 bases, J shed 7 bases, and the junction held 23 bases outside the gene matches. Written as DNA, the CDR3 is TGTGCCAGCAGTTTATCGGACCGGGGCCGGTGGACAGGGAATAACTCGAATGAGCAGTTCTTC. It codes for CASSLSDRGRWTGNNSNEQFF.

This clonotype has a handful of counts. The CDR3 DNA follows: TGTGCCAGCAGCTCTAAGGGTTCACCCCTCCACTTT. Amino acid sequence: CASSSKGSPLHF. The genes are TRBV5-4 and TRBJ1-6, with D unresolved. CDR1 and CDR2 from the germline V gene are SGHNT and YYREEE (reference sequence). Trimming pared 3 bases from V and 9 bases from J, leaving 7 bases between. This CDR3 has 12 residues.